The clone carrying this TCR beta chain appeared a few times. Its specificity is not known. The data are from a study of T cell responses to AZD1222 COVID-19 vaccine. Study-level findings and limits: After the peak T cell response, and only then, were repertoires sampled.

Libraries were prepared by immunoSEQ multiplex PCR; TCRdb keeps only in-frame clonotypes and omits some of them. The repertoire includes approximately 140,000 clones, under 95% of them detected once, and around 2.8% sits in the top ten. Germline loops: CDR1 LNHDA, CDR2 SQIVND (reference sequence). The CDR3 spans 13 residues. Trimming took off 4 bases at V and 0 bases at J, with 6 bases between the two ends. This clonotype was obtained from an adult in good health. Sequencing used peripheral blood, obtained on day 0 of AZD1222 vaccination. This chain uses TRBV19 with TRBJ1-2, with D unresolved. CDR3 region: CASSTRSNYGYTF. The CDR3 DNA is TGTGCCAGTAGTACCCGATCTAACTATGGCTACACCTTC.